The 24 T cell receptor beta chains below all came from one sample that was sequenced in a study of shared clonotypes between healthy human individuals. CD45RO-negative cells were positively selected for CCR7, leaving out terminally differentiated effector memory CD45RA+ cells. The assay was immunoSEQ multiplex PCR, and TCRdb's table has in-frame clones only and misses some. The repertoire holds over 800,000 clones, with around 92% as singletons. Sequenced sample: naive CD8+ T cells sorted from blood. The receptors stem from a man aged 25-45 years in good health.

The chain is built from TRBV29-1 and TRBJ2-1; 13 nucleotides match TRBD2. This CDR3 region has 15 residues. Per germline, CDR1 SQVTM and CDR2 ANQGSEA. The junction had 5 bases not matched to a gene; V was cut back by 4 bases and J by 5 bases. The CDR3 bases are TGCAGCGTTGTAGTCGGGACTAGCGGGAACAATGAGCAGTTCTTC. Its translation: CSVVVGTSGNNEQFF.

The count of this clone is one. This chain joins TRBV14 and TRBJ2-2, with TRBD2 identical over 8 bases. V gave up 1 base and J gave up 6 bases; unmatched junction bases: 7. The CDR3 sequence is 16 residues long. The germline V gene encodes CDR1 SGHDN and CDR2 FVKESK. The chain's CDR3 is CASSQVGLARAGELFF. Written as DNA, the CDR3 is TGTGCCAGCAGCCAAGTTGGACTAGCTAGGGCCGGGGAGCTGTTTTTT.

V gene TRBV19 combines with J gene TRBJ2-3, with D possibly matching TRBD1 (5 bases). The CDR3 extends over 16 amino acids. The V gene's germline CDR1 is LNHDA and CDR2 SQIVND (reference sequence). Trimming cost V 3 bases and J 0 bases, with 13 bases left between them. This CDR3 is CASSIEQVISTDTQYF. The DNA for the CDR3 is TGTGCCAGTAGTATCGAACAGGTTATTAGCACAGATACGCAGTATTTT.

The chain is built from TRBV4-1 and TRBJ1-5, with 7 bases fitting TRBD1. From germline, CDR1 is MGHRA and CDR2 YSYEKL. V gave up 1 base and J gave up 6 bases; unmatched junction bases: 6. The CDR3 covers 15 residues. In DNA form, the CDR3 reads TGCGCCAGCAGCCAAGTCGAGGGGGCGGGTCAGCCCCAGCATTTT. Protein product: CASSQVEGAGQPQHF.

The gene calls are TRBV5-1 and TRBJ2-7, with D tentatively TRBD1 (6 bases). CDR3 length: 16 amino acids. CDR1 and CDR2 from the germline V gene are SGHRS and YFSETQ. V was cut by 3 bases and J by 2 bases, with 18 bases left in between. The CDR3 DNA follows: TGCGCCAGCAGCTCGAGAACCGGGACAAACACCTACGAGCAGTACTTC. Amino acids: CASSSRTGTNTYEQYF.

This chain connects TRBV4-3 to TRBJ2-1; 12 nucleotides match TRBD1. CDR3 length: 14 residues. V was clipped by 7 bases and J by 9 bases; unmatched bases: 7. CDR1 LGHNA and CDR2 YSLEER come from the germline V gene. CDR3 sequence (DNA): TGCGCCAGCACCCGGGACAGGGGGCAAGCTGAGCAGTTCTTC. Translation gives CASTRDRGQAEQFF.

This clone occurred once. The CDR3: CASSSGQGDYGYTF. The DNA of the CDR3 is TGTGCCAGCAGCTCAGGACAGGGAGACTATGGCTACACCTTC. The chain has TRBV7-8 and TRBJ1-2; 8 positions match TRBD1. Germline lookup yields CDR1 SGHVS and CDR2 FQNEAQ. CDR3 length: 14 amino acids. V dropped 4 bases and J dropped 3; count of bases not matched to a gene: 4.

This clone was detected once. The V and J genes are TRBV19 and TRBJ2-7, with D perhaps matching TRBD2 (6 bases). Trimming took off 6 bases at V and 5 bases at J, with 17 bases between the two ends. The CDR3 extends over 14 amino acids. Germline V lookup: CDR1 LNHDA, CDR2 SQIVND (reference sequence). CDR3 nucleotide sequence: TGTGCCAGTAGCTGGTACGGGAGAAACAACGAGCAGTACTTC. It is translated as CASSWYGRNNEQYF.

The rearrangement joins TRBV7-9 to TRBJ1-1; D remains ambiguous. Germline CDR1 SEHNR, CDR2 FQNEAQ (reference sequence). The CDR3 has 13 amino acids. Trimming pared 4 bases from V and 11 bases from J, leaving 17 bases between. CDR3 loop: CASSSPTLERAFF. CDR3 coding DNA: TGTGCCAGCAGCTCTCCGACCTTGGAAAGGGCTTTCTTT. The full variable domain, its missing parts supplied by reference TRBV7-9 and TRBJ1-1, is DTGVSQNPRHKITKRGQNVTFRCDPISEHNRLYWYRQTLGQGPEFLTYFQNEAQLEKSRLLSDRFSAERPKGSFSTLEIQRTEQGDSAMYLCASSSPTLERAFFGQGTRLTVV.

The chain carries TRBV4-1 and TRBJ2-1; 9 bases line up with TRBD1. The CDR3 is made up of 15 amino acids. Germline V gives CDR1 MGHRA, CDR2 YSYEKL. Trimming removed 3 bases from V and 5 bases from J; junction bases left unmatched: 5. The CDR3 region has the DNA TGCGCCAGCAGCCAGGGACAGGGCGTCAACAATGAGCAGTTCTTC. Translating it yields CASSQGQGVNNEQFF.

This chain uses TRBV5-1 with TRBJ2-5, with TRBD1 identical over 8 bases. Per the germline V gene, CDR1 is SGHRS and CDR2 is YFSETQ. This CDR3 spans 15 amino acids. V dropped 5 bases and J dropped 0; count of bases not matched to a gene: 6. CDR3 sequence: CASRDREINQETQYF. CDR3 sequence (DNA): TGCGCCAGCAGGGACAGGGAAATAAACCAAGAGACCCAGTACTTC.

This clone appeared once. The genes are TRBV7-9 and TRBJ2-1, with D perhaps assigned TRBD1 or TRBD2 (7 bases each). Between the trimmed V and J ends, which lost 6 bases and 8 bases, there was a span of 26 bases. The V gene's germline CDR1 is SEHNR and CDR2 FQNEAQ (reference sequence). This CDR3 comprises 17 residues. The CDR3 nucleotides are TGTGCCAGCAGTTTTTTCCCCTTAAGACAGGGAGGGTATGAGCAGTTCTTC. It specifies CASSFFPLRQGGYEQFF. Together with reference TRBV7-9 and TRBJ2-1, the CDR3 gives the full variable domain: DTGVSQNPRHKITKRGQNVTFRCDPISEHNRLYWYRQTLGQGPEFLTYFQNEAQLEKSRLLSDRFSAERPKGSFSTLEIQRTEQGDSAMYLCASSFFPLRQGGYEQFFGPGTRLTVL.

This chain uses TRBV2 with TRBJ2-7; no clear D. CDR1 SNHLY and CDR2 FYNNEI come from the germline V gene. Trimming removed 2 bases at V and 2 bases at J, with 10 bases between. The CDR3 runs 14 residues. The CDR3 DNA follows: TGTGCCAGCAGTGAAATCTGGACCACCTACGAGCAGTACTTC. Amino acid sequence: CASSEIWTTYEQYF.

This clone has only one observation. In the same sample, other DNA sequences code for this CDR3. The rearrangement links TRBV19 to TRBJ2-6; D not resolved. The V end lost 3 bases, the J end lost 4 bases, and 4 bases lay between the germline ends. Germline V gene sequence: CDR1 LNHDA, CDR2 SQIVND (reference sequence). The CDR3 totals 13 residues. CDR3 coding DNA: TGTGCCAGTAGTATGGGAGGGGCCAACGTCCTGACTTTC. It is translated as CASSMGGANVLTF.

The chain couples TRBV2 to TRBJ2-7, with TRBD1 identical over 9 bases. J was trimmed by 4 bases and V by 2 bases; bases with no gene match: 6. Germline CDR1 and CDR2: SNHLY and FYNNEI. The CDR3 spans 15 residues. CDR3 in DNA: TGTGCCAGCAGTGAAAGCGAGGACAGGGGTTACGAGCAGTACTTC. Translated, it gives CASSESEDRGYEQYF.

The V gene is TRBV28, the J gene TRBJ2-3; 10 bases fit TRBD2. The CDR3 extends over 18 amino acids. CDR1 MDHEN and CDR2 SYDVKM come from the germline V gene. With V trimmed by 4 bases and J by 2 bases, 12 bases remained unmatched. The chain's CDR3 is CASSSPWTSGEDTDTQYF. The CDR3, as DNA: TGTGCCAGCAGTTCCCCCTGGACTAGCGGAGAGGACACAGATACGCAGTATTTT.

V and J are TRBV7-2 and TRBJ2-7; 9 bases align to TRBD2. Looked up from germline, CDR1 is SGHTA and CDR2 is FQGNSA. This CDR3 has 15 residues. V shed 2 bases, J shed 3 bases, and the junction held 5 bases outside the gene matches. This CDR3 is CASSLRTSAYYEQYF. The CDR3 DNA is TGTGCCAGCAGCTTACGGACTAGCGCATACTACGAGCAGTACTTC. Looking up the rest from reference TRBV7-2 and TRBJ2-7 gives the full variable domain: GAGVSQSPSNKVTEKGKDVELRCDPISGHTALYWYRQSLGQGLEFLIYFQGNSAPDKSGLPSDRFSAERTGGSVSTLTIQRTQQEDSAVYLCASSLRTSAYYEQYFGPGTRLTVT.

The genes are TRBV10-3 and TRBJ1-5; 11 bases line up with TRBD1. This CDR3 region has 15 residues. Germline V gene sequence: CDR1 ENHRY, CDR2 SYGVKD. V was clipped by 4 bases and J by 7 bases; unmatched bases: 6. Written as DNA, the CDR3 is TGTGCCATCAGTGTATCCGGACAGGGGGCGCAGCCCCAGCATTTT. Its translation is CAISVSGQGAQPQHF.

This clone showed up just a few times. Other nucleotide sequences in the sample specify the same CDR3. The V call is TRBV7-9, the J call TRBJ1-5, with D uncertain. V dropped 1 base and J dropped 0 bases, with 4 bases sitting between them. CDR3 length equals 14 residues. Germline V gene lookup returns CDR1 SEHNR and CDR2 FQNEAQ (reference sequence). As DNA, the CDR3 is TGTGCCAGCAGCTTAGAGAGTAGCAATCAGCCCCAGCATTTT. Amino acids: CASSLESSNQPQHF. Based on the CDR3 plus reference TRBV7-9 and TRBJ1-5, the full variable domain is DTGVSQNPRHKITKRGQNVTFRCDPISEHNRLYWYRQTLGQGPEFLTYFQNEAQLEKSRLLSDRFSAERPKGSFSTLEIQRTEQGDSAMYLCASSLESSNQPQHFGDGTRLSIL.

The rearrangement links TRBV6-5 to TRBJ2-7; D uncertain. The CDR3 extends over 14 amino acids. V was pared by 5 bases and J by 1 base, with 12 bases between. Looked up from germline, CDR1 is MNHEY and CDR2 is SVGAGI. The CDR3 here is CASSPRTDSYEQYF. DNA of the CDR3: TGTGCCAGCAGTCCAAGGACCGATTCCTACGAGCAGTACTTC.

In DNA form, the CDR3 reads TGTGCCAGCAGCCTAGACAAAAACTACGAGCAGTACTTC. Residues: CASSLDKNYEQYF. The rearrangement joins TRBV7-8 to TRBJ2-7; D unresolved. The CDR3 has 13 amino acids. Trimming removed 5 bases at V and 3 bases at J, with 11 bases between. Germline loops: CDR1 SGHVS, CDR2 FQNEAQ. Variable domain in full (rest from reference TRBV7-8 and TRBJ2-7): GAGVSQSPRYKVAKRGQDVALRCDPISGHVSLFWYQQALGQGPEFLTYFQNEAQLDKSGLPSDRFFAERPEGSVSTLKIQRTQQEDSAVYLCASSLDKNYEQYFGPGTRLTVT.

The V call is TRBV5-4, the J call TRBJ2-7; 8 bases map to TRBD2. This CDR3 has 14 residues. The junction had 3 bases not matched to a gene; V was cut back by 2 bases and J by 2 bases. Germline CDR1 SGHNT, CDR2 YYREEE (reference sequence). The CDR3 loop is CASSFRGGTYEQYF. The CDR3 DNA reads TGTGCCAGCAGCTTCCGGGGGGGTACCTACGAGCAGTACTTC.

The CDR3 is CSVEQAGVNEQFF. As DNA, the CDR3 is TGCAGCGTTGAACAAGCGGGAGTCAATGAGCAGTTCTTC. J is TRBJ2-1 and V is TRBV29-1, with 8 nucleotides matching TRBD2. CDR3 length equals 13 residues. Germline V CDR1 and CDR2: SQVTM, ANQGSEA. Losses at the gene ends were 2 bases for V and 6 bases for J; bases not matched to a gene: 3.

This chain links TRBV29-1 with TRBJ2-2, with 7 bases identical to TRBD2. The CDR3 covers 13 residues. J gave up 7 bases and V 5 bases, and 7 bases lay outside the gene matches. CDR1 SQVTM and CDR2 ANQGSEA come from the germline V gene. The CDR3 bases are TGCAGCGTTTTTGACTGGGAGGGCGGGGAGCTGTTTTTT. It yields the protein CSVFDWEGGELFF.